A selection of T cell receptor beta chains follows, all from one sample in a study of T cells in Graves' hyperthyroidism and ophthalmopathy. TCRdb called the multiplex PCR reads again in MiXCR, with one record for every CDR3 protein. This table holds a few hundred thousand distinct CDR3 sequences, roughly 18% found once. Sequencing input: blood. The receptors here all came from a woman in her 50s with Graves' hyperthyroidism. CDR3s include the opening cysteine and the closing phenylalanine or tryptophan. Fields, in order: V gene, clone size, D gene, J gene, CDR3 protein, CDR3 DNA. D genes are given only for firm matches. Not every row has a clone size; where given, it reads once, few, many or a size class.

TRBV9	many	.	TRBJ1-1	CASSAPTSEGREAFF	TGTGCCAGCAGCGCCCCAACCTCCGAGGGCAGGGAAGCTTTCTTT
TRBV6-5	many	.	TRBJ2-1	CASSYSIQVGYNEQFF	TGTGCCAGCAGTTACTCGATACAGGTGGGATACAATGAGCAGTTCTTC
TRBV5-4	.	.	TRBJ1-2	CASSFREVSYGYTF	TGTGCCAGCAGCTTCAGGGAGGTCAGCTATGGCTACACCTTC
TRBV11-1	many	.	TRBJ2-1	CASSFRRASYNEQFF	TGTGCCAGCAGCTTTAGGCGGGCCTCCTACAATGAGCAGTTCTTC
TRBV19	.	.	TRBJ2-3	CASSIGLDLPDTQYF	TGTGCCAGTAGTATCGGCCTTGACCTCCCAGATACGCAGTATTTT
TRBV20-1	many	.	TRBJ1-1	CSASRNQDTEAFF	TGCAGTGCTAGTAGGAATCAGGACACTGAAGCTTTCTTT
TRBV28	.	.	TRBJ2-7	CASSLDEIYEQYF	TGTGCCAGCAGTTTAGACGAAATCTACGAGCAGTACTTC
TRBV5-8	.	TRBD2	TRBJ2-3	CASSAGLFRTDTQYF	TGTGCCAGCAGCGCGGGACTATTTCGCACAGATACGCAGTATTTT
TRBV13	few	.	TRBJ2-7	CASSQGGLSSYEQYF	TGTGCCAGCAGCCAGGGCGGGTTGAGCTCCTACGAGCAGTACTTC
TRBV12-3/TRBV12-4	.	TRBD1	TRBJ2-3	CASSNRGTDTQYF	TGTGCCAGCAGTAACAGGGGTACAGATACGCAGTATTTT
TRBV7-6	few	TRBD1	TRBJ1-5	CASSSGQGSNQPQHF	TGTGCCAGCAGCTCCGGACAGGGTAGCAATCAGCCCCAGCATTTT
TRBV28	many	TRBD1	TRBJ2-5	CASYTRSRGLAQYF	TGTGCCAGCTATACGCGCAGCAGGGGGCTTGCCCAGTACTTC
TRBV2	.	.	TRBJ2-4	CASSDRGEKNIQYF	TGTGCCAGCAGTGACAGGGGGGAAAAAAACATTCAGTACTTC
TRBV3-1	.	TRBD1	TRBJ2-2	CASSQLDRAHGELFF	TGTGCCAGCAGCCAATTGGACAGGGCGCACGGGGAGCTGTTTTTT
TRBV9	many	TRBD1	TRBJ1-5	CATLGTGGNQPQHF	TGTGCCACTTTGGGGACAGGGGGCAATCAGCCCCAGCATTTT
TRBV28	many	TRBD1	TRBJ1-4	CASSWGDRGGKLFF	TGTGCCAGCAGTTGGGGGGACAGGGGTGGAAAACTGTTTTTT
TRBV20-1	many	.	TRBJ2-1	CSARGVGLVSDEQFF	TGCAGTGCTAGAGGGGTGGGTCTAGTTAGCGATGAGCAGTTCTTC
TRBV10-2	many	TRBD2	TRBJ2-1	CASAAERGVNEQFF	TGCGCCAGCGCGGCGGAGCGGGGGGTCAATGAGCAGTTCTTC
TRBV27	once	.	TRBJ1-6	CASSTTGTYNSPLHF	TGTGCCAGCAGTACCACAGGGACCTATAATTCACCCCTCCACTTT
TRBV2	once	.	TRBJ2-3	CASSEGGNTQYF	TGTGCCAGCAGTGAAGGAGGAAATACGCAGTATTTT
TRBV11-2	many	.	TRBJ2-5	CASTHQETQYF	TGTGCCAGCACCCATCAAGAGACCCAGTACTTC
TRBV19	few	TRBD1	TRBJ1-1	CASSPGQAVNTEAFF	TGTGCCAGTAGTCCGGGACAGGCGGTGAACACTGAAGCTTTCTTT
TRBV6-2/TRBV6-3	.	.	TRBJ1-1	CASRPKGGLNTEAFF	TGTGCCAGCAGACCAAAGGGGGGCCTGAACACTGAAGCTTTCTTT
TRBV6-1	.	TRBD2	TRBJ2-7	CASRGTSGRAYEQYF	TGTGCCAGCAGGGGGACTAGCGGGAGGGCCTACGAGCAGTACTTC
TRBV5-1	.	TRBD2	TRBJ2-1	CASSFPGLNNEQFF	TGTGCCAGCAGCTTTCCGGGACTAAACAATGAGCAGTTCTTC
TRBV18	many	.	TRBJ2-6	CASSPEKGSGANVLTF	TGTGCCAGCTCACCAGAGAAGGGCTCTGGGGCCAACGTCCTGACTTTC
TRBV4-3	.	TRBD1	TRBJ1-1	CASSQRDRATGSNTEAFF	TGCGCCAGCAGCCAGAGGGACAGGGCCACCGGATCGAACACTGAAGCTTTCTTT
TRBV18	.	.	TRBJ2-7	CASSPLGGSSYEQYF	TGTGCCAGCTCACCCCTCGGAGGGAGCTCCTACGAGCAGTACTTC
TRBV6-1	.	.	TRBJ1-1	CASYRVDTEAFF	TGTGCCAGCTACAGGGTGGACACTGAAGCTTTCTTT
TRBV7-2	many	.	TRBJ2-5	CASSFSYQETQYF	TGTGCCAGCAGCTTCTCGTACCAAGAGACCCAGTACTTC
TRBV5-1	few	.	TRBJ2-1	CASSILGGEQFF	TGCGCCAGCAGCATACTCGGCGGTGAGCAGTTCTTC
TRBV12-3/TRBV12-4	.	.	TRBJ2-3	CASSEGGGGGFTDTLYF	TGTGCCAGCAGCGAGGGGGGGGGGGGAGGATTCACAGATACGCTGTATTTT
TRBV2	.	.	TRBJ1-5	CASSISPDGNQPQHF	TGTGCCAGCAGCATCTCCCCCGACGGTAATCAGCCCCAGCATTTT
TRBV30	.	TRBD1	TRBJ2-1	CAWSVQGAYNEQFF	TGTGCCTGGAGTGTTCAGGGGGCATACAATGAGCAGTTCTTC
TRBV7-8	few	.	TRBJ2-1	CASSLDLTDNEQFF	TGTGCCAGCAGCTTAGACCTGACAGACAATGAGCAGTTCTTC
TRBV6-1	few	TRBD1	TRBJ1-6	CASRPGQGAFSPLHF	TGTGCCAGCAGGCCGGGACAGGGTGCTTTTTCACCCCTCCACTTT
TRBV20-1	.	.	TRBJ2-2	CSAEVNTGELFF	TGCAGTGCTGAAGTCAACACCGGGGAGCTGTTTTTT
TRBV6-1	few	TRBD1	TRBJ1-6	CASLGQPGQDSYNSPLHF	TGTGCCAGCCTCGGACAACCGGGACAGGACTCCTATAATTCACCCCTCCACTTT
TRBV2	few	.	TRBJ2-2	CASSDSPELFF	TGTGCCAGCAGTGACTCCCCTGAGCTGTTTTTT
TRBV28	.	.	TRBJ1-1	CASSLGRRAFF	TGTGCCAGCAGTTTGGGGAGGAGAGCTTTCTTT